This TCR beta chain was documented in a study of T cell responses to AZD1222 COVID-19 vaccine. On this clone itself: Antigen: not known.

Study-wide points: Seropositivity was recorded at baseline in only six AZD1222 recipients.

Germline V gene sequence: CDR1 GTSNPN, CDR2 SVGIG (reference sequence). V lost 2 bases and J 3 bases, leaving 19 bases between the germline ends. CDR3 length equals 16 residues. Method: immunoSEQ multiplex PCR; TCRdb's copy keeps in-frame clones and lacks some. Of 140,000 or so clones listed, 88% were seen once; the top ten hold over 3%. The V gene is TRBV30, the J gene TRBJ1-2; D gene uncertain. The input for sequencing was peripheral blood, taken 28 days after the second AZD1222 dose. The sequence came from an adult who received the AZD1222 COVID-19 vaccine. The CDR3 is CAWSPIDLRVDYGYTF. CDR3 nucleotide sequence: TGTGCCTGGAGTCCCATCGATCTCAGAGTTGACTATGGCTACACCTTC.